Presented here are 9 T cell receptor beta chains from one specimen sequenced in a study of regulatory T cells in long-lasting Graves disease. As to time point: newly diagnosed GD, antithyroid drugs for less than 3 months. RNA from PBMCs was the source of the TCR library. Arm-PCR of CDR3 regions and iRepertoire HTBI primers were the basis on which TCR beta libraries were built. TCRdb reanalysed the multiplex PCR reads using MiXCR and keeps one entry per CDR3 protein. The sample lists hundreds of thousands of distinct CDR3 sequences; around 15% were seen once. A further study also used this sample, focusing on T cells in Graves' hyperthyroidism and ophthalmopathy.

This specimen was peripheral blood mononuclear cells (PBMCs), taken at new diagnosis, from a patient treated with antithyroid drugs. The origin of the receptors is a man aged 35-49 years with Graves disease.

Many counts were recorded for this clonotype. The chain employs TRBV18 and TRBJ2-3; unclear D gene. The CDR3 length is 12 residues. V was shortened by 6 bases and J by 6 bases, with 10 bases between the two germline ends. CDR1 KGHSH and CDR2 LQKENI come from the germline V gene. Here the CDR3 reads CASSPAGDTQYF. CDR3 DNA: TGTGCCAGCTCCCCCGCTGGGGATACGCAGTATTTT.

The chain combines TRBV2 with TRBJ2-5; no firm D call. In germline, CDR1 is SNHLY, CDR2 FYNNEI. Between the trimmed V and J ends, which lost 8 bases and 4 bases, there was a span of 14 bases. There are 13 residues in the CDR3. CDR3 sequence (DNA): TGTGCCAGCCTCATGACCTGGGGAGAGACCCAGTACTTC. It codes for CASLMTWGETQYF.

This clonotype was observed many times. The rearrangement links TRBV18 to TRBJ1-3; D remains unclear. Germline V lookup: CDR1 KGHSH, CDR2 LQKENI. V was shortened by 1 base and J by 0 bases, with 7 bases between the two germline ends. This CDR3 region has 15 residues. The CDR3 DNA follows: TGTGCCAGCTCACCACAAGCGACCTCTGGAAACACCATATATTTT. This encodes CASSPQATSGNTIYF.

The chain employs TRBV20-1 and TRBJ2-3; 7 positions match TRBD2. The CDR3 length is 13 residues. Germline V CDR1 and CDR2: DFQATT, SNEGSKA (reference sequence). The trim removed 2 bases at V and 7 bases at J, leaving 6 bases unmatched. The CDR3, as DNA: TGCAGTGCTAGATCGGGAGGCGGGAATACGCAGTATTTT. Protein: CSARSGGGNTQYF.

This clonotype was seen many times. The chain's CDR3 is CASSDGQVTYEQYF. The CDR3 DNA reads as TGTGCCAGCAGCGATGGACAGGTCACCTACGAGCAGTACTTC. The chain recombines TRBV11-2 with TRBJ2-7; 7 nucleotides match TRBD1. Germline V gene data show CDR1 as SGHAT and CDR2 as FQNNGV. The CDR3 has 14 amino acids. V was clipped by 5 bases and J by 2 bases; unmatched bases: 6.

There are many counts of this clonotype. The J gene is TRBJ2-5, the V gene TRBV2, with 11 nucleotides matching TRBD2. There are 15 residues in the CDR3. Germline trimming cut 8 bases from V and 4 bases from J; bases unmatched to any gene: 9. The germline V gene has CDR1 SNHLY and CDR2 FYNNEI. DNA for the CDR3: TGTGCCAGCGGGGGGGTAGCGGGGGGGCTAGAGACCCAGTACTTC. This translates into CASGGVAGGLETQYF.

This clonotype was seen many times. The chain employs TRBV18 and TRBJ1-4; D remains ambiguous. Germline lookup yields CDR1 KGHSH and CDR2 LQKENI. V was clipped by 2 bases and J by 6 bases, with 10 bases between them. The length of the CDR3 is 14 residues. The CDR3 nucleotides read TGTGCCAGCTCACCAAACAGAGAGTATGAAAAACTGTTTTTT. As protein: CASSPNREYEKLFF. Full variable domain (remainder filled in from reference TRBV18 and TRBJ1-4): NAGVMQNPRHLVRRRGQEARLRCSPMKGHSHVYWYRQLPEEGLKFMVYLQKENIIDESGMPKERFSAEFPKEGPSILRIQQVVRGDSAAYFCASSPNREYEKLFFGSGTQLSVL.

This clonotype was counted ten times or more. The chain has TRBV3-1 and TRBJ1-5; no clear D. CDR1 is LGHDT and CDR2 is YNNKEL in the germline V gene (reference sequence). V shed 2 bases and J shed 3 bases, with 5 bases lying between them. The length of the CDR3 is 13 residues. The CDR3 coding sequence is TGTGCCAGCAGCCAATACTTCAATCAGCCCCAGCATTTT. It codes for CASSQYFNQPQHF. The variable domain in full, with the rest retrieved from reference TRBV3-1 and TRBJ1-5, is DTAVSQTPKYLVTQMGNDKSIKCEQNLGHDTMYWYKQDSKKFLKIMFSYNNKELIINETVPNRFSPKSPDKAHLNLHINSLELGDSAVYFCASSQYFNQPQHFGDGTRLSIL.

Comment on this clonotype: A much more abundant neighbour one base away suggests this may be a read error. This rearrangement joins TRBV18 to TRBJ1-2, with D unresolved. The germline V and J ends were trimmed by 1 base and 8 bases, with 11 bases remaining between them. This CDR3 region has 13 residues. The germline V gene encodes CDR1 KGHSH and CDR2 LQKENI. The CDR3 loop reads CASSPQVGRGYTF. CDR3 bases: TGTGCCAGCTCACCACAGGTTGGCAGGGGCTACACCTTC.